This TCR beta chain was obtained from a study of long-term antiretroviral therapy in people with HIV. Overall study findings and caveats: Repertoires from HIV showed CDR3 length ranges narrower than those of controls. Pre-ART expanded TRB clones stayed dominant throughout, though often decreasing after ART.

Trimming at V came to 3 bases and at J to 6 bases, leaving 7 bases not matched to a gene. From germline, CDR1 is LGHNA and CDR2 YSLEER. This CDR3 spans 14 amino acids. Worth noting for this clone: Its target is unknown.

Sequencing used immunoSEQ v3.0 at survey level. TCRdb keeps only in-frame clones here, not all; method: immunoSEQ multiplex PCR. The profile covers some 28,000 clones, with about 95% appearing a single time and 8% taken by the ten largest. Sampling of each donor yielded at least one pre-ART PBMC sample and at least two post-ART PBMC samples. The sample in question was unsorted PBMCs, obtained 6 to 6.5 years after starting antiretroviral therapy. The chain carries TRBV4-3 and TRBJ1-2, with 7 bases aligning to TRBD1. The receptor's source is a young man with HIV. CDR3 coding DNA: TGCGCCAGCAGCCAGGGGACAGCAACTCATGGCTACACCTTC. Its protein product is CASSQGTATHGYTF.